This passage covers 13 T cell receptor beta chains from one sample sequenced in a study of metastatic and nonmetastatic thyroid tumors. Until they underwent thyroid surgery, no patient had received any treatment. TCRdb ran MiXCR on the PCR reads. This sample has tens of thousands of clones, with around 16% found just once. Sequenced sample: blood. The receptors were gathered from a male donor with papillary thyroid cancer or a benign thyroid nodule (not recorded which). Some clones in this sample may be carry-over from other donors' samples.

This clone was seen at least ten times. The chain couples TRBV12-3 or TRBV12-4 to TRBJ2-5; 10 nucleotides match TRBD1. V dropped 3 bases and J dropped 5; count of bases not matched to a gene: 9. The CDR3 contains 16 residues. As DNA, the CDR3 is TGTGCCAGCAGTTTCCCTGTCGGGACAGGGGAGGAGACCCAGTACTTC. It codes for CASSFPVGTGEETQYF.

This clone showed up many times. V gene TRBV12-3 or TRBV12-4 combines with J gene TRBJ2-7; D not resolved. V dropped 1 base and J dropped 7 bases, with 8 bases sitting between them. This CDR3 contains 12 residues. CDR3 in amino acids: CASSLEDREQYV. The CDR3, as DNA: TGTGCCAGCAGTTTAGAGGATCGGGAGCAGTACGTC.

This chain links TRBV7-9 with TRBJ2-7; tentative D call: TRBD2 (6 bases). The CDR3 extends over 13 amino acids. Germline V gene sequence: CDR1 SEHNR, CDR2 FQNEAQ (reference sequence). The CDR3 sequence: CFSSPSGAYEQYF. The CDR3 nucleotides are TGTTTCAGCAGCCCCTCGGGGGCCTACGAGCAGTACTTC.

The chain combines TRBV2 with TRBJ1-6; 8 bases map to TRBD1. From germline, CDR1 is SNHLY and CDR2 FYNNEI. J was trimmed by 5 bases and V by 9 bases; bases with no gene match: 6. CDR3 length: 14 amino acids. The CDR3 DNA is TGTGCCAGACGTGCACAGGGGGATAATTCACCCCTCCACTTT. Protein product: CARRAQGDNSPLHF.

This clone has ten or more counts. CDR3 protein: CASRERALRYTDTQYF. The CDR3 nucleotides read TGTGCCAGCAGGGAGCGGGCTTTACGCTACACAGATACGCAGTATTTT. This sequence joins TRBV27 and TRBJ2-3; weak D call: TRBD2 (6 bases). The V and J ends lost 6 bases and 2 bases respectively, with 18 bases between them. The CDR3 loop spans 16 amino acids. CDR1 and CDR2 (germline): MNHEY, SMNVEV (reference sequence).

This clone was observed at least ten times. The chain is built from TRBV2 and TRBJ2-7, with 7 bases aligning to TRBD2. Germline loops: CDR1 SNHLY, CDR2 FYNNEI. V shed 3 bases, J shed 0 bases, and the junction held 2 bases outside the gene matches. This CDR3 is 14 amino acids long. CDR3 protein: CASSDGGTSYEQYF. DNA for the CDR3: TGTGCCAGCAGTGACGGGGGGACCTCCTACGAGCAGTACTTC.

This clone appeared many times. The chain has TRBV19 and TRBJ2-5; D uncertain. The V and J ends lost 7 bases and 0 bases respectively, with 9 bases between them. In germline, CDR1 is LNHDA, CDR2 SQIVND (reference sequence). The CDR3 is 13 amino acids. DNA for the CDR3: TGTGCCAGTAACGGGCTAGACCAAGAGACCCAGTACTTC. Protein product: CASNGLDQETQYF.

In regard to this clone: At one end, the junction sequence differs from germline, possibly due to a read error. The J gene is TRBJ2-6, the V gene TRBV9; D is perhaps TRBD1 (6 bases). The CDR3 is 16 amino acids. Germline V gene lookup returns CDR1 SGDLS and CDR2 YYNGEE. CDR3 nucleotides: TGTGCCAGCAGCGTGGACAGCGTCTCTGGGGCGAACGTCCTGACTTTC. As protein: CASSVDSVSGANVLTF.

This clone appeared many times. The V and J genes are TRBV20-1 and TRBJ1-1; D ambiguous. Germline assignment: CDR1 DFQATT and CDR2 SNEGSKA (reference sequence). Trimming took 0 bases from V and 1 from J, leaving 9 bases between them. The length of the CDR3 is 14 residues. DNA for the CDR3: TGCAGTGCTAGAGAGGTGGTGGGGAACACTGAAGCTTTCTTT. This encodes CSAREVVGNTEAFF.

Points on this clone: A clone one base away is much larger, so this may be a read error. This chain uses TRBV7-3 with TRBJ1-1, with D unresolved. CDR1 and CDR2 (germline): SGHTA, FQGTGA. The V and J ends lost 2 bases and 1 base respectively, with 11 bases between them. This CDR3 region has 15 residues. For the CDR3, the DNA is TGTGCCAGCAGCTTATTGCCTGTGGGGAACACTGAAGCTTTCTTT. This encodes CASSLLPVGNTEAFF. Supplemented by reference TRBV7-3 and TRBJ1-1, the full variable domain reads GAGVSQTPSNKVTEKGKYVELRCDPISGHTALYWYRQSLGQGPEFLIYFQGTGAADDSGLPNDRFFAVRPEGSVSTLKIQRTERGDSAVYLCASSLLPVGNTEAFFGQGTRLTVV.

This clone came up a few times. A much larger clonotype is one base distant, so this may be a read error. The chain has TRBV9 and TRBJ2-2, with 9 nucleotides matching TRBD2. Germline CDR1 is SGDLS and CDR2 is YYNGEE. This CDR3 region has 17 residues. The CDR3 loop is CASSETLAGVHTWELFF. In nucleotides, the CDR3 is TGTGCCAGCAGCGAGACCTTAGCGGGAGTCCACACCTGGGAGCTGTTTTTT.

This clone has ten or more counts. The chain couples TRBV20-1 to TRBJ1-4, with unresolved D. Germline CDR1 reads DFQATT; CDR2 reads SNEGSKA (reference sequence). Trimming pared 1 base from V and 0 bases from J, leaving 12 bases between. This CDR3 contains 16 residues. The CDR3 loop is CSARVAGRATNEKLFF. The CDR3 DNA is TGCAGTGCTAGAGTGGCAGGCCGTGCAACTAATGAAAAACTGTTTTTT.

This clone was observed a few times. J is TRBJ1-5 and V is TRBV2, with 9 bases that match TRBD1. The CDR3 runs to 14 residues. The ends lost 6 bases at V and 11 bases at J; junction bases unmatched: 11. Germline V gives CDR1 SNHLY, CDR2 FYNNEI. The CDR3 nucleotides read TGTGCCAGCAGACCAACAGGGGGCGGGAAGACCCAGCATTTT. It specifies CASRPTGGGKTQHF.